Presented here are 27 T cell receptor beta chains from one specimen sequenced in a study of human T cells and chemical hapten exposure (dated by TCRdb to the early 2020s). The time point label, as the study defines it: patch test 1, 2 weeks after DPC sensitization. Read against the paper, the sample's treatment or condition label means: therapeutic diphenylcyclopropenone sensitization with weekly scalp DPC. The method behind the library was RACE. Data came from a NextSeq 500. Using fastp at Q25 and MiXCR, TCRdb reprocessed the public reads and kept productive beta chains. Entries that share a CDR3 protein sequence are merged under the most common genes and DNA. The sample yields tens of thousands of distinct CDR3 sequences; roughly 7.2% were counted once. The ten most abundant clones make up about 1.6% of the sample. This specimen consisted of whole blood, obtained in connection with sensitization to the hapten diphenylcyclopropenone (DPC). Receptor source: a woman in her 30s with alopecia areata. Some clones in this sample may be carry-over from other donors' samples.

This clonotype was picked up many times. This chain joins TRBV5-5 and TRBJ2-3; 15 bases are shared with TRBD2. Looked up from germline, CDR1 is SGHKS and CDR2 is YYEKEE (reference sequence). CDR3 length: 16 residues. The ends lost 3 bases at V and 9 bases at J; junction bases unmatched: 8. CDR3 sequence: CASSYGLAGGIGTQYF. In nucleotides, the CDR3 is TGTGCCAGCAGCTACGGACTAGCGGGGGGGATTGGGACGCAGTATTTT. The full variable domain, completed using reference TRBV5-5 and TRBJ2-3, is DAGVTQSPTHLIKTRGQQVTLRCSPISGHKSVSWYQQVLGQGPQFIFQYYEKEERGRGNFPDRFSARQFPNYSSELNVNALLLGDSALYLCASSYGLAGGIGTQYFGPGTRLTVL.

The chain carries TRBV2 and TRBJ1-1, with TRBD1 matching 7 bases. The CDR3 is made up of 15 amino acids. In germline, CDR1 is SNHLY, CDR2 FYNNEI. V gave up 4 bases and J gave up 1 base; unmatched junction bases: 6. The CDR3 is CASSGGGQRNTEAFF. CDR3 DNA: TGTGCCAGCAGTGGGGGGGGACAGCGGAACACTGAAGCTTTCTTT.

This clonotype was counted many times. V and J are TRBV20-1 and TRBJ1-1; tentatively, D is TRBD1 (5 bases). V was shortened by 5 bases and J by 4 bases, with 11 bases between the two germline ends. Germline CDR1 and CDR2: DFQATT and SNEGSKA (reference sequence). The CDR3 is made up of 12 amino acids. The DNA of the CDR3 is TGCAGTGCTGTAGCGGGGGGCACTGAAGCTTTCTTT. Its protein product is CSAVAGGTEAFF.

The V gene is TRBV19, the J gene TRBJ2-5; the match to TRBD2 covers 9 bases. Germline assignment: CDR1 LNHDA and CDR2 SQIVND (reference sequence). The CDR3 spans 14 residues. J was trimmed by 5 bases and V by 8 bases; bases with no gene match: 9. The CDR3 reads CASGGAGGPETQYF. The CDR3 coding sequence is TGTGCCAGTGGGGGAGCGGGGGGCCCGGAGACCCAGTACTTC.

This clonotype was counted many times. The chain employs TRBV7-2 and TRBJ2-7; D is possibly TRBD2 (5 bases). V shed 2 bases and J shed 5 bases, with 19 bases lying between them. The CDR3 extends over 16 amino acids. CDR1 is SGHTA and CDR2 is FQGNSA in the germline V gene. The CDR3 is CASSLRLLEESDEQYF. For the CDR3, the DNA is TGTGCCAGCAGCTTACGTCTATTGGAGGAGTCTGACGAGCAGTACTTC.

Many counts were recorded for this clonotype. This chain uses TRBV28 with TRBJ1-6; D is unclear. Germline V CDR1 and CDR2: MDHEN, SYDVKM. The CDR3 loop spans 15 amino acids. The V end lost 6 bases, the J end lost 0 bases, and 9 bases lay between the germline ends. The DNA for the CDR3 is TGTGCCAGCAGGACGGGGAGCTCCTATAATTCACCCCTCCACTTT. This gives the protein CASRTGSSYNSPLHF.

Comments on this clonotype: This may arise from a read error, as a much more abundant clone is one base away. V and J are TRBV27 and TRBJ2-2, with no clear D. There are 17 residues in the CDR3. With 6 bases removed from V and 0 bases from J, the gap between germline ends came to 17 bases. The germline V gene has CDR1 MNHEY and CDR2 SMNVEV (reference sequence). For the CDR3, the DNA is TGTGCCAGCAGCTTCTCTCCCAGGACGGCGAACACCGGGGAGCTGTTTTTT. Translation gives CASSFSPRTANTGELFF.

This chain joins TRBV12-3 or TRBV12-4 and TRBJ2-3; possibly TRBD1 for D (6 bases). Trimming removed 1 base from V and 1 base from J, with 15 bases in between. CDR3 size: 17 residues. CDR3 loop: CASSLGVAGAGTDTQYF. DNA of the CDR3: TGTGCCAGCAGTTTAGGGGTGGCAGGGGCTGGCACAGATACGCAGTATTTT.

This clonotype came up once. A much larger clonotype is one base distant, so this may be a read error. The chain has TRBV14 and TRBJ1-1, with D unresolved. The germline gives CDR1 SGHDN, CDR2 FVKESK. V lost 8 bases to trimming and J lost 1 base, with 5 bases between them. The CDR3 has 11 residues. This CDR3 reads CASAGNTEAFF. The CDR3 DNA reads as TGTGCCAGCGCGGGGAACACTGAAGCTTTCTTT.

Ten or more counts support this clonotype. The rearrangement uses TRBV5-6 and TRBJ2-2; 9 bases align to TRBD1. CDR1 and CDR2 from the germline V gene are SGHDT and YYEEEE. V lost 4 bases and J lost 2; bases outside the gene matches: 6. There are 16 residues in the CDR3. The CDR3, as DNA: TGTGCCAGCAGCCAGAGGACAGGGGCAAACACCGGGGAGCTGTTTTTT. Protein sequence: CASSQRTGANTGELFF.

This clonotype has at least ten counts. This chain uses TRBV29-1 with TRBJ1-4; the D is unclear. CDR3 length: 13 residues. Germline V lookup: CDR1 SQVTM, CDR2 ANQGSEA. The V end was cut by 2 bases, the J end by 5 bases, with 9 bases between. CDR3 in DNA: TGCAGCGTTGAAAAACAGTTAAATGAAAAACTGTTTTTT. It yields the protein CSVEKQLNEKLFF.

This clonotype was observed a handful of times. V usage is TRBV7-8 and J usage is TRBJ2-7; D is uncertain. This CDR3 spans 16 amino acids. Trimming shortened V by 5 bases and J by 0 bases, and 17 bases separated the two germline ends. The V gene's germline CDR1 is SGHVS and CDR2 FQNEAQ. The CDR3 protein is CASSARRDSRSYEQYF. CDR3 nucleotides: TGTGCCAGCAGCGCGAGGAGAGATTCTCGCTCCTACGAGCAGTACTTC.

This clonotype was recorded a few times. The chain combines TRBV5-1 with TRBJ2-2; either TRBD1 or TRBD2 may supply D (6 bases each). With 4 bases removed from V and 4 bases from J, the gap between germline ends came to 14 bases. The CDR3 runs 15 residues. The V gene's germline CDR1 is SGHRS and CDR2 YFSETQ. The chain's CDR3 is CASSPIGGFTGELFF. Here the CDR3 DNA reads TGCGCCAGCAGCCCTATAGGGGGGTTCACCGGGGAGCTGTTTTTT.

The J gene is TRBJ1-1, the V gene TRBV18, with no clear D. The CDR3 has 14 residues. CDR1 and CDR2 (germline): KGHSH, LQKENI. The ends were cut back, 0 bases at V and 3 bases at J, with 8 bases in the middle. DNA of the CDR3: TGTGCCAGCTCACCACCGGGAGGAGACACTGAAGCTTTCTTT. Its protein product is CASSPPGGDTEAFF.

This clonotype was counted only a few times. The gene calls are TRBV12-3 or TRBV12-4 and TRBJ1-1; 8 bases map to TRBD1. J was trimmed by 4 bases and V by 6 bases; bases with no gene match: 4. The CDR3 totals 13 residues. DNA of the CDR3: TGTGCCAGCAGAACCGACAGGGGCACTGAAGCTTTCTTT. Its protein is CASRTDRGTEAFF.

A few counts support this clonotype. The chain is built from TRBV7-9 and TRBJ2-1; D remains unclear. From germline, CDR1 is SEHNR and CDR2 FQNEAQ (reference sequence). The CDR3 is 12 residues long. Trimming cost V 5 bases and J 13 bases, with 15 bases left between them. CDR3 DNA sequence: TGTGCCAGCAGCCCGGCCTTAGTTACTCAGTTCTTC. This codes for CASSPALVTQFF.

This clonotype was counted only a few times. The genes are TRBV5-1 and TRBJ1-4; a weak D match, TRBD1 (5 bases). The V end was cut by 1 base, the J end by 3 bases, with 10 bases between. The germline V gene has CDR1 SGHRS and CDR2 YFSETQ. The CDR3 runs 15 residues. CDR3 DNA: TGCGCCAGCAGCTTGTTCGGGGCTGCTAATGAAAAACTGTTTTTT. It is translated as CASSLFGAANEKLFF.

This chain uses TRBV2 with TRBJ1-1; D call uncertain. Germline V gives CDR1 SNHLY, CDR2 FYNNEI. With 0 bases removed from V and 10 bases from J, the gap between germline ends came to 21 bases. The CDR3 has 16 residues. Written as DNA, the CDR3 is TGTGCCAGCAGTGAAGCGCAATTAGAGGCGGGGTTTGGAGCTTTCTTT. Protein sequence: CASSEAQLEAGFGAFF.

This clonotype was picked up a small number of times. The CDR3 loop is CASSLYPNNSPLHF. DNA for the CDR3: TGTGCCAGCAGCTTATACCCAAATAATTCACCCCTCCACTTT. This chain links TRBV11-2 with TRBJ1-6; D remains ambiguous. V was pared by 2 bases and J by 5 bases, with 7 bases between. CDR1 SGHAT and CDR2 FQNNGV come from the germline V gene. This CDR3 has 14 amino acids.

In the case of this clonotype: A junction boundary mismatches the germline segment, possibly from a read error. The gene calls are TRBV5-8 and TRBJ2-3, with D perhaps matching TRBD1 (5 bases). The CDR3 has 14 residues. Germline V gives CDR1 SGHTS, CDR2 YDEGEE. In nucleotides, the CDR3 is TGTGTCAGCAGCTTGGGGCAGCGCACAGATACGCAGTATTTT. Protein sequence: CVSSLGQRTDTQYF.

For this clonotype: A much bigger clone sits one base away, suggesting this may be a read error. This chain links TRBV6-5 with TRBJ1-1; D is possibly TRBD1 (6 bases). Germline loops: CDR1 MNHEY, CDR2 SVGAGI. The V end lost 2 bases, the J end lost 4 bases, and 14 bases lay between the germline ends. The CDR3 has 15 amino acids. The CDR3, as DNA: TGTGCCAGCAGTTACCAACAGGGATGGGGCACTGAAGCTTTCTTT. Protein sequence: CASSYQQGWGTEAFF.

The genes are TRBV21-1 and TRBJ1-5. TRBV21-1 is given as a pseudogene. This CDR3 is 18 amino acids long. The CDR3 nucleotides read TGTGCCAGCAGCAAAGCGCTGGCAATTCCGGATAGCAATCAGCCCCAGCATTTT. Protein: CASSKALAIPDSNQPQHF.

The J gene is TRBJ1-2, the V gene TRBV19, with a weak D call TRBD1 (5 bases). The CDR3 consists of 13 residues. Trimming cost V 3 bases and J 8 bases, with 13 bases left between them. Germline V gene data show CDR1 as LNHDA and CDR2 as SQIVND (reference sequence). The CDR3 bases are TGTGCCAGTAGTATGGGGCATCAGGTGGGCTACACCTTC. This codes for CASSMGHQVGYTF.

This clonotype was found many times. The rearrangement uses TRBV6-4 and TRBJ2-3, with D unresolved. Germline V lookup: CDR1 MRHNA, CDR2 SNTAGT. The CDR3 contains 13 residues. V was trimmed by 0 bases and J by 6 bases, leaving 7 bases between them. Here the CDR3 reads CASSDSAVDTQYF. Written as DNA, the CDR3 is TGTGCCAGCAGTGACTCTGCCGTGGATACGCAGTATTTT.

This clonotype was counted many times. The V gene is TRBV20-1, the J gene TRBJ2-7; a weak D match, TRBD2 (5 bases). The germline V and J ends were trimmed by 3 bases and 4 bases, with 7 bases remaining between them. Germline CDR1 DFQATT, CDR2 SNEGSKA (reference sequence). CDR3 length equals 11 residues. The CDR3 nucleotides are TGCAGTGCTAGGCCGGGGTACGAGCAGTACTTC. Translation: CSARPGYEQYF.

V and J are TRBV18 and TRBJ2-3; no reliable D call. This CDR3 has 15 amino acids. The germline V gene encodes CDR1 KGHSH and CDR2 LQKENI. Trimming took off 6 bases at V and 1 base at J, with 14 bases between the two ends. The CDR3 reads CASSPGRMGTDTQYF. The CDR3 nucleotides read TGTGCCAGCTCTCCCGGACGTATGGGCACAGATACGCAGTATTTT.

This clonotype was observed a few times. The chain recombines TRBV1 with TRBJ1-2. TRBV1 is deemed a pseudogene. This CDR3 comprises 15 residues. CDR3 nucleotide sequence: TGCACCAGCAGCCTACGACGTACACCTAACTATGGCTACACCTTC. Its translation: CTSSLRRTPNYGYTF.